This record looks at one TCR beta chain sequence and its context. CD25-based Treg depletion was applied to purified naive CD4+ T cells. After constant-region reverse-primer amplification, full-length variable regions underwent semi-nested PCR with Nested Universal Primer A. TCRdb re-analysed the 5' RACE reads in MiXCR, keeping a single row per CDR3 protein. The data show under 6,500 distinct CDR3 sequences, around a third seen once. Sequencing used naive CD4+ T cells sorted from a lymph node. Described subset: naive CD4+ T cells, CD4+CD45RA+CD25-. This clonotype was obtained from a female donor with breast cancer.

The CDR3 sequence: CASSLTAEPFHEQFF. CDR3 DNA sequence: TGTGCCAGCAGCCTTACAGCGGAACCCTTCCATGAGCAGTTCTTC. The rearrangement joins TRBV3-1 to TRBJ2-1, with D possibly being TRBD2 (5 bases). This CDR3 has 15 amino acids. CDR1 LGHDT and CDR2 YNNKEL come from the germline V gene (reference sequence). V lost 4 bases and J 8 bases, leaving 18 bases between the germline ends.